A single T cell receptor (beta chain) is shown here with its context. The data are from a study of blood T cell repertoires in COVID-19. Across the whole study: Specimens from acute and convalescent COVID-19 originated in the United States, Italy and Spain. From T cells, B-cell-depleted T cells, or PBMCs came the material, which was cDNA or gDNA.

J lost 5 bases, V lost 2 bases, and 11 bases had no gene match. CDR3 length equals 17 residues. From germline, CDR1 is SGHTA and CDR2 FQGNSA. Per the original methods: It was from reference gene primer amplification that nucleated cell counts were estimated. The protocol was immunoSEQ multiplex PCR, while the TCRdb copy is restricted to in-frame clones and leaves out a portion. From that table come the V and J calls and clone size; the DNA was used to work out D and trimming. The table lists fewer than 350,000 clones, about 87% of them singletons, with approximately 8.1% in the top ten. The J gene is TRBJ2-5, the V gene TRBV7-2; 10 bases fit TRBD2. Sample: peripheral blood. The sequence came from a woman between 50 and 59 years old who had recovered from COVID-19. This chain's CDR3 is CASSLLAGAGSRETQYF. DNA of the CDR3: TGTGCCAGCAGCTTACTAGCGGGGGCTGGGTCACGCGAGACCCAGTACTTC.